The 18 T cell receptor beta chains below were found in one sample sequenced in a study of metastatic and nonmetastatic thyroid tumors. Patients were all untreated before their thyroid surgery. TCRdb reprocessed the PCR reads via MiXCR. Counted here are some 19,000 clones, around 21% occurring once; the ten biggest clones make up 27%. The sample comprised blood. These TCRs come from a female donor with papillary thyroid cancer or a benign thyroid nodule (not recorded which). Some clones in this sample may be carry-over from other donors' samples.

In its sample, this clone ranks as medium-sized. The J gene is TRBJ2-1, the V gene TRBV6-2 or TRBV6-3; D is unresolved. The CDR3 has 14 residues. V was pared by 0 bases and J by 8 bases, with 11 bases between. Germline CDR1 is MNHEY and CDR2 is SVGEGT. This chain's CDR3 is CASSYSKDVDEQFF. CDR3 coding DNA: TGTGCCAGCAGTTACTCGAAGGACGTGGATGAGCAGTTCTTC.

Remarks on this clone: The junction departs from the called germline gene at one end, perhaps through a read error. The gene calls are TRBV9 and TRBJ1-1, with TRBD1 matching over 7 bases. Germline V gene lookup returns CDR1 SGDLS and CDR2 YYNGEE. The CDR3 is 15 residues long. This chain's CDR3 is CASSEYRGANTKAFF. CDR3 in DNA: TGTGCCAGCAGCGAGTACAGGGGCGCTAACACTAAAGCTTTCTTT.

The chain couples TRBV29-1 to TRBJ1-2; D is perhaps TRBD1 (6 bases). Trimming removed 3 bases from V and 4 bases from J, with 6 bases in between. The CDR3 sequence is 11 residues long. From germline, CDR1 is SQVTM and CDR2 ANQGSEA. CDR3 nucleotides: TGCAGCGTTGAGGGGGCCTATGGCTACACCTTC. It specifies CSVEGAYGYTF.

This clone was recorded at least ten times. This same CDR3 is encoded by further DNA sequences in the sample. The V gene is TRBV6-2 or TRBV6-3, the J gene TRBJ1-2; the D gene is possibly TRBD1 (6 bases). The CDR3 totals 14 residues. The germline V gene has CDR1 MNHEY and CDR2 SVGEGT. The V end was cut by 7 bases, the J end by 0 bases, with 12 bases between. The CDR3 region is CASTGAGTNYGYTF. The CDR3 DNA follows: TGTGCCAGCACGGGGGCAGGGACTAACTATGGCTACACCTTC.

Worth noting for this clone: One end of the junction is discordant with germline, which a read error may explain. V is TRBV20-1 and J is TRBJ2-7, with 10 bases that match TRBD2. The CDR3 spans 16 residues. CDR1 and CDR2 (germline): DFQATT, SNEGSKA (reference sequence). The CDR3 bases are TGCAGTGCTAGACCCCCTAGCGGGGGTCTCTCCCACGAGCAATACTTC. Its translation is CSARPPSGGLSHEQYF.

A word on this clone: A much larger clone differs by one base, so this may be a read error. Other DNA variants within this sample encode the same CDR3. This chain's CDR3 is CASSPDRTKNIQYF. The CDR3 DNA is TGTGCCAGCTCACCCGACAGAACCAAAAACATCCAGTACTTC. The chain carries TRBV18 and TRBJ2-4; D might be TRBD1 (5 bases). Per the germline V gene, CDR1 is KGHSH and CDR2 is LQKENI. The CDR3 totals 14 residues. Based on the CDR3 plus reference TRBV18 and TRBJ2-4, the full variable domain is NAGVMQNPRHLVRRRGQEARLRCSPMKGHSHVYWYRQLPEEGLKFMVYLQKENIIDESGMPKERFSAEFPKEGPSILRIQQVVRGDSAAYFCASSPDRTKNIQYFGAGTRLSVL.

This clone was recorded at least ten times. The rearrangement joins TRBV7-6 to TRBJ2-2; D uncertain. V dropped 2 bases and J dropped 1 base, with 11 bases sitting between them. The CDR3 loop spans 16 amino acids. Germline V gene lookup returns CDR1 SGHVS and CDR2 FNYEAQ. As DNA, the CDR3 is TGTGCCAGCAGCTTACAGTGGGGTGGGAACACCGGGGAGCTGTTTTTT. As protein: CASSLQWGGNTGELFF.

This clone was recorded at least ten times. This sequence joins TRBV20-1 and TRBJ1-2; the D gene is possibly TRBD1 (6 bases). The CDR3 runs to 10 residues. V was clipped by 5 bases and J by 6 bases, with 7 bases between them. The germline V gene has CDR1 DFQATT and CDR2 SNEGSKA (reference sequence). CDR3 DNA: TGCAGTGCTTACAGGGATGGCTACACCTTC. Amino acids: CSAYRDGYTF.

This clone was recorded at least ten times. This chain links TRBV5-1 with TRBJ2-1, with 9 nucleotides matching TRBD2. In germline, CDR1 is SGHRS, CDR2 YFSETQ. This CDR3 region has 16 residues. The V gene end was trimmed by 0 bases and the J gene end by 8 bases; junction bases not matched to a gene: 9. The CDR3 loop reads CASSLARSGGSDEQFF. As DNA, the CDR3 is TGCGCCAGCAGCTTGGCCAGGAGCGGGGGGAGCGATGAGCAGTTCTTC.

This clone was recorded at least ten times. The gene calls are TRBV11-3 and TRBJ1-1, with D perhaps matching TRBD1 (5 bases). The CDR3 is 13 amino acids. CDR1 SGHNT and CDR2 YENEEA come from the germline V gene. With 5 bases removed from V and 7 bases from J, the gap between germline ends came to 14 bases. CDR3: CASSQGEEHEAFF. CDR3 DNA sequence: TGTGCCAGCAGCCAAGGGGAAGAACATGAAGCTTTCTTT.

This clone was seen a handful of times. This may come from a read error, since a much larger clone is one base off. This rearrangement joins TRBV19 to TRBJ2-1, with 8 nucleotides matching TRBD2. J gave up 0 bases and V 6 bases, and 10 bases lay outside the gene matches. The CDR3 length is 17 residues. Germline V lookup: CDR1 LNHDA, CDR2 SQIVND (reference sequence). In DNA form, the CDR3 reads TGTGCCAGTAGGGAACTAGCGGTAGGGAGCTCCTACAATGAGCAGTTCTTC. It encodes CASRELAVGSSYNEQFF.

This clone has ten or more counts. The chain has TRBV7-9 and TRBJ2-3; D is unresolved. This CDR3 contains 16 residues. Trimming stripped 3 bases from V and 2 bases from J, with 15 bases between. CDR1 is SEHNR and CDR2 is FQNEAQ in the germline V gene (reference sequence). CDR3 sequence: CASSLVSGRDTDTQYF. The CDR3 DNA reads TGTGCCAGCAGCTTGGTCTCTGGGCGCGACACAGATACGCAGTATTTT. The variable domain in full, with the rest retrieved from reference TRBV7-9 and TRBJ2-3, is DTGVSQNPRHKITKRGQNVTFRCDPISEHNRLYWYRQTLGQGPEFLTYFQNEAQLEKSRLLSDRFSAERPKGSFSTLEIQRTEQGDSAMYLCASSLVSGRDTDTQYFGPGTRLTVL.

This clone is termed medium-sized. The V gene is TRBV2, the J gene TRBJ2-7; no definite D call. V was cut by 7 bases and J by 2 bases, with 9 bases left in between. Germline V lookup: CDR1 SNHLY, CDR2 FYNNEI. The CDR3 length is 12 residues. The DNA for the CDR3 is TGTGCCAGCAATTCAGAGACCTACGAGCAGTACTTC. Protein product: CASNSETYEQYF.

In this sample, this clone turned up many times. V is TRBV4-1 and J is TRBJ1-5; D not resolved. CDR1 and CDR2 (germline): MGHRA, YSYEKL. Trimming took off 0 bases at V and 4 bases at J, with 10 bases between the two ends. The CDR3 loop spans 15 amino acids. CDR3 residues: CASSQEKPSNQPQHF. CDR3 DNA sequence: TGCGCCAGCAGCCAAGAAAAGCCATCGAATCAGCCCCAGCATTTT.

This clone is labeled medium-sized (0.01 to 0.1%). This chain's CDR3 is CASGGGLTEAFF. The CDR3 coding sequence is TGTGCCAGCGGAGGGGGCTTAACTGAAGCTTTCTTT. The rearrangement joins TRBV7-8 to TRBJ1-1, with 7 bases fitting TRBD1. J lost 5 bases, V lost 8 bases, and 5 bases had no gene match. The CDR3 is 12 residues long. The germline V gene has CDR1 SGHVS and CDR2 FQNEAQ.

The V gene is TRBV20-1, the J gene TRBJ2-2; 10 bases are shared with TRBD2. V lost 2 bases to trimming and J lost 3 bases; unmatched junction nucleotides: 3. This CDR3 has 15 amino acids. Germline V gene lookup returns CDR1 DFQATT and CDR2 SNEGSKA (reference sequence). CDR3 in DNA: TGCAGTGCTAGATCCGGGACTAGCGACACCGGGGAGCTGTTTTTT. As protein: CSARSGTSDTGELFF.

In this sample, this clone turned up many times. The genes are TRBV7-2 and TRBJ2-1; D is unresolved. Trimming removed 5 bases at V and 5 bases at J, with 10 bases between. The CDR3 is made up of 13 amino acids. CDR1 and CDR2 (germline): SGHTA, FQGNSA. The CDR3 DNA reads TGTGCCAGCAGCCGCCCGACGAACAATGAGCAGTTCTTC. Translating gives CASSRPTNNEQFF.

In its sample, this clone ranks as medium-sized. The rearrangement links TRBV6-1 to TRBJ1-6, with 7 bases lining up with TRBD1. Germline CDR1 MNHNS, CDR2 SASEGT. The CDR3 loop spans 14 amino acids. Trimming removed 4 bases from V and 7 bases from J; junction bases left unmatched: 4. The CDR3, as DNA: TGTGCCAGCAGTGGACAGGGCGAGAATTCACCCCTCCACTTT. Its translation is CASSGQGENSPLHF.